This is a list of T cell receptor beta chains from one sample in a study of T cells in Graves' hyperthyroidism and ophthalmopathy. TCRdb independently ran MiXCR on the multiplex PCR reads; one entry per CDR3 protein. The sample holds approximately 250,000 distinct CDR3 sequences, almost 25% seen once. Sequenced input: blood. The receptors stem from a woman in her forties with Graves' ophthalmopathy. The CDR3 runs from the conserved cysteine through the conserved F or W. The D gene is left open where the match is weak. Only part of the rows carry a size: once, few, many, or a class if the clone is expanded.

abundance	j_gene	len	v_gene	d_gene	CDR3aa	CDR3nt
.	TRBJ2-5	11	TRBV6-2/TRBV6-3	.	CATLLAETQYF	TGTGCAACACTACTTGCAGAGACCCAGTACTTC
many	TRBJ1-2	12	TRBV28	.	CASSAENYGYTF	TGTGCCAGTTCTGCAGAGAACTATGGCTACACCTTC
.	TRBJ2-7	12	TRBV30	.	CAWSQQGYEQYF	TGTGCCTGGAGTCAACAGGGATACGAGCAGTACTTC
few	TRBJ2-5	15	TRBV4-1	.	CASSQVEVPGETQYF	TGCGCCAGCAGCCAAGTGGAGGTCCCCGGGGAGACCCAGTACTTC
many	TRBJ2-7	15	TRBV28	.	CASSFSLGKLGEQYF	TGTGCCAGCAGTTTCTCCCTAGGCAAGCTTGGCGAGCAGTACTTC
many	TRBJ2-5	14	TRBV29-1	TRBD1	CSVGAGGRQETQYF	TGCAGCGTTGGGGCAGGGGGTAGACAAGAGACCCAGTACTTC
many	TRBJ2-7	15	TRBV14	TRBD2	CASSQGSSGSYEQYF	TGTGCCAGCAGCCAAGGTTCTAGCGGGAGTTACGAGCAGTACTTC
once	TRBJ2-1	16	TRBV7-8	.	CASSPLMGKGYNEQFF	TGTGCCAGCAGCCCCCTGATGGGTAAGGGTTACAATGAGCAGTTCTTC
few	TRBJ2-7	14	TRBV9	TRBD1	CASSDGQGLNEQYF	TGTGCCAGCAGTGACGGACAGGGGCTAAACGAGCAGTACTTC
many	TRBJ2-7	15	TRBV14	TRBD2	CASSQVGSGSVKQYF	TGTGCCAGCAGCCAAGTAGGAAGCGGGAGTGTCAAGCAGTACTTC
many	TRBJ2-5	15	TRBV29-1	.	CSVEEGAGAKETQYF	TGCAGCGTTGAAGAGGGGGCAGGGGCGAAAGAGACCCAGTACTTC
.	TRBJ2-7	15	TRBV6-5	.	CASSSTELSSYEQYF	TGTGCCAGCAGTTCGACAGAACTCAGCTCCTACGAGCAGTACTTC
many	TRBJ1-6	13	TRBV20-1	.	CSAYGSPNSPLHF	TGCAGTGCCTACGGGAGCCCAAATTCACCCCTCCACTTT
many	TRBJ1-2	17	TRBV4-2	TRBD1	CASSQGQGGSANYGYTF	TGTGCCAGCAGCCAAGGACAGGGGGGCTCCGCTAACTATGGCTACACCTTC
many	TRBJ2-2	12	TRBV19	.	CASKVGTGELFF	TGTGCCAGTAAGGTCGGCACCGGGGAGCTGTTTTTT
.	TRBJ1-5	15	TRBV28	.	CASSFPRGVNQPQHF	TGTGCCAGCAGTTTTCCAAGGGGGGTCAATCAGCCCCAGCATTTT
many	TRBJ2-7	14	TRBV19	.	CASKWTASSYEQYF	TGTGCCAGTAAGTGGACAGCGAGCTCCTACGAGCAGTACTTC
.	TRBJ2-5	12	TRBV28	.	CASGLRLETQYF	TGTGCCAGCGGTTTACGACTGGAGACCCAGTACTTC
many	TRBJ1-1	14	TRBV6-1	.	CASSEVGVNTEAFF	TGTGCCAGCAGTGAAGTAGGGGTGAACACTGAAGCTTTCTTT
many	TRBJ2-5	16	TRBV28	TRBD1	CASSNRWDRTYETQYF	TGTGCCAGCAGTAATCGCTGGGACAGGACTTATGAGACCCAGTACTTC
many	TRBJ2-2	14	TRBV27	TRBD1	CATKTGGNTGELFF	TGTGCCACCAAGACAGGGGGGAACACCGGGGAGCTGTTTTTT
.	TRBJ2-7	14	TRBV7-8	.	CASSPGTLAYEQYF	TGTGCCAGCAGCCCTGGGACATTAGCCTACGAGCAGTACTTC
many	TRBJ2-1	14	TRBV29-1	TRBD2	CSVPTSVRSNEQFF	TGCAGCGTTCCTACTAGCGTCCGTAGCAATGAGCAGTTCTTC
.	TRBJ2-7	14	TRBV28	TRBD2	CASSSLAGYDEQYF	TGTGCCAGCAGTTCCCTAGCGGGTTATGACGAGCAGTACTTC
many	TRBJ2-3	16	TRBV6-5	.	CASSYSWNTNTDTQYF	TGTGCCAGCAGTTACTCGTGGAATACCAACACAGATACGCAGTATTTT
.	TRBJ2-5	13	TRBV7-2	.	CASSWAIQETQYF	TGTGCCAGCAGCTGGGCAATCCAAGAGACCCAGTACTTC
.	TRBJ1-1	14	TRBV11-2	.	CASSSIGKGTEAFF	TGTGCCAGCAGTTCAATCGGTAAAGGCACTGAAGCTTTCTTT
few	TRBJ2-7	12	TRBV12-3/TRBV12-4	.	CASSRTNYEQYF	TGTGCCAGCAGTCGGACTAACTACGAGCAGTACTTC
many	TRBJ2-7	13	TRBV5-6	TRBD2	CASTGGRGYEQYF	TGTGCCAGCACTGGCGGGAGAGGCTACGAGCAGTACTTC
many	TRBJ2-2	16	TRBV6-5	.	CASSYSLALVTGELFF	TGTGCCAGCAGTTACTCCCTGGCTCTAGTGACCGGGGAGCTGTTTTTT
many	TRBJ2-4	15	TRBV28	.	CASSLIREFVDIQYF	TGTGCCAGCAGTTTAATCCGGGAGTTTGTGGACATTCAGTACTTC
.	TRBJ2-5	14	TRBV7-9	.	CASSQPGSQETQYF	TGTGCCAGCAGCCAGCCCGGCAGCCAAGAGACCCAGTACTTC
many	TRBJ2-6	19	TRBV4-1	.	CASSHLFSPESSGANVLTF	TGCGCCAGCAGCCATCTTTTTAGCCCTGAGAGCTCTGGGGCCAACGTCCTGACTTTC
many	TRBJ2-7	14	TRBV28	TRBD2	CASRVVAGTYEQYF	TGTGCCAGCCGGGTGGTAGCGGGAACCTACGAGCAGTACTTC
.	TRBJ2-7	16	TRBV15	TRBD1	CATSPAGTGAFYEQYF	TGTGCCACCAGCCCCGCCGGGACAGGGGCCTTCTACGAGCAGTACTTC
many	TRBJ2-5	14	TRBV28	.	CASSLPGYTETQYF	TGTGCCAGCAGTTTGCCGGGATATACGGAGACCCAGTACTTC
many	TRBJ1-6	9	TRBV20-1	.	CSVNSPLHF	TGCAGTGTTAATTCACCCCTCCACTTT
many	TRBJ2-5	14	TRBV9	.	CASSVGTTQETQYF	TGTGCCAGCAGCGTAGGGACTACACAAGAGACCCAGTACTTC
many	TRBJ2-7	14	TRBV28	.	CTSTKRVPPYEQYF	TGTACCAGCACTAAAAGGGTCCCCCCCTACGAGCAGTACTTC
few	TRBJ2-7	15	TRBV7-9	.	CASSRGGANSYEQYF	TGTGCCAGCAGTCGTGGGGGGGCAAACTCCTACGAGCAGTACTTC
many	TRBJ1-2	17	TRBV5-1	.	CASSGKKDPSILYGYTF	TGCGCCAGCAGCGGAAAAAAGGACCCCTCGATCCTCTATGGCTACACCTTC
many	TRBJ2-7	13	TRBV28	.	CASNNLGTYEQYF	TGTGCCAGCAACAACCTCGGGACCTACGAGCAGTACTTC
.	TRBJ1-2	14	TRBV9	TRBD1	CASSVEGDRVGYTF	TGTGCCAGCAGCGTAGAGGGGGACAGGGTCGGCTACACCTTC
many	TRBJ2-5	16	TRBV7-8	.	CASSYAAGGGPWTQYF	TGTGCCAGCAGCTACGCCGCTGGGGGGGGGCCTTGGACCCAGTACTTC
many	TRBJ2-4	15	TRBV28	.	CASSLYRGAKNIQYF	TGTGCCAGCAGTTTATATCGGGGGGCCAAAAACATTCAGTACTTC
many	TRBJ1-1	14	TRBV7-2	TRBD1	CASSKGQGETEAFF	TGTGCCAGCAGTAAGGGACAGGGGGAGACTGAAGCTTTCTTT
.	TRBJ1-2	16	TRBV6-1	.	CASSEAATGLASGYTF	TGTGCCAGCAGTGAAGCAGCGACAGGTTTGGCTAGTGGCTACACCTTC
many	TRBJ1-5	15	TRBV12-3/TRBV12-4	.	CANTPGARGDQPQHF	TGTGCCAACACCCCAGGAGCCCGTGGCGATCAGCCCCAGCATTTT
.	TRBJ1-1	15	TRBV2	.	CASSDFPNEDTEAFF	TGTGCCAGCAGTGATTTCCCTAATGAGGACACTGAAGCTTTCTTT
many	TRBJ1-2	14	TRBV28	TRBD1	CASRPGTANYGYTF	TGTGCCAGCAGACCGGGGACAGCTAACTATGGCTACACCTTC
.	TRBJ2-5	14	TRBV11-2	TRBD1	CASSWEGGWETQYF	TGTGCCAGCAGCTGGGAAGGGGGCTGGGAGACCCAGTACTTC
few	TRBJ2-7	12	TRBV6-2/TRBV6-3	TRBD2	CASSTSGSRRQF	TGTGCCAGCAGTACTAGCGGGAGCCGGCGGCAGTTC